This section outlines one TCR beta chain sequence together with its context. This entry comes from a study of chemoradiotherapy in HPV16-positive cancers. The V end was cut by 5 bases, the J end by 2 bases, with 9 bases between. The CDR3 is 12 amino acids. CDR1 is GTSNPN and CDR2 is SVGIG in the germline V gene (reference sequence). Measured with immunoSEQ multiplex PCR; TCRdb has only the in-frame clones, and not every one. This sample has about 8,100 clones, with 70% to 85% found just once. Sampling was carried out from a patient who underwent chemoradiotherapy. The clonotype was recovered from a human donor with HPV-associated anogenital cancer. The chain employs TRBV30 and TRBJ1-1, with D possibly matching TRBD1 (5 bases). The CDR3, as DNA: TGTGCCTGGGGTAGGGGAAACACTGAAGCTTTCTTT. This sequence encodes CAWGRGNTEAFF.